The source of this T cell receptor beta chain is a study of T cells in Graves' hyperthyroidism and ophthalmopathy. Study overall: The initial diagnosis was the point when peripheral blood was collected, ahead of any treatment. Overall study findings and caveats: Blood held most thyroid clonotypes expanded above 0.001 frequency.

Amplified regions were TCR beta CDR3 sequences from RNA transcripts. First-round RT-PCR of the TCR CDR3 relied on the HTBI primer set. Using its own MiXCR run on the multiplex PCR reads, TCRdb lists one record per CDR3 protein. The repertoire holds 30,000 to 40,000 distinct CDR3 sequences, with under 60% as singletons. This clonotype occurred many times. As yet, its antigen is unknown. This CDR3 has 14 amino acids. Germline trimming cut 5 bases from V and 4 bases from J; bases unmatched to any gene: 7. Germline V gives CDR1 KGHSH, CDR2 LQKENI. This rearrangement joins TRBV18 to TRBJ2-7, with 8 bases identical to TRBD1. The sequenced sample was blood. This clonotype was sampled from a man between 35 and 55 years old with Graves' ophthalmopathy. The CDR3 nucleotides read TGTGCCAGCTCATCGACCCAGGGGGCATACGAGCAGTACTTC. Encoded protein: CASSSTQGAYEQYF.